Described below is a single T cell receptor (beta chain) sequence and its context. Antigen unknown. The data belong to a study of cytomegalovirus exposure and HLA in healthy donors. Study overall: Clustering assigned about 76% of the roughly 400 genotyped donors to the Caucasian-associated ancestry cluster.

PCR employed 60 Vbeta and 13 Jbeta primers. The repertoire was sequenced with immunoSEQ multiplex PCR; TCRdb's copy has only in-frame clones and lacks some. The repertoire holds more than 85,000 clones, with around 74% as singletons. The J segment lost 5 bases and the V segment lost 4 bases, leaving 15 bases of the junction unmatched. The length of the CDR3 is 17 residues. Germline V lookup: CDR1 SGHRS, CDR2 YFSETQ. Study-level results: In a later analysis, common viral pathogens appeared linked to several of the most significant clusters. Cytomegalovirus status, reportedly, was diagnosed with high specificity and sensitivity by the classifier. Rates of TCR association differed by HLA locus in a later analysis, with DRB1 highest and HLA-C lowest.

This TCR came from a young man in good health and CMV-seropositive. V gene TRBV5-1 combines with J gene TRBJ2-1, with TRBD2 identical over 7 bases. The sequencing sample was made of PBMCs. CDR3 in DNA: TGCGCCAGCAGCCCGAACTCCGGGACTACCCTACACAATGAGCAGTTCTTC. Its translation: CASSPNSGTTLHNEQFF.